This is a list of T cell receptor beta chains from one sample in a study of blood T cell repertoires in COVID-19. Measured with immunoSEQ multiplex PCR; TCRdb has only the in-frame clones, and not every one. The sample includes roughly 250,000 clones, approximately 83% of them seen just once. The material sequenced was peripheral blood. These receptor sequences come from a human donor in a cohort sampled during active COVID-19. CDR3s include the opening cysteine and the closing phenylalanine or tryptophan. The order of the fields is CDR3 protein, CDR3 DNA, D gene, V gene, J gene, clone size. D genes are given only for firm matches. Clone size appears in some rows only: once, few, many, or a class for an expanded clone.

CASSIGQMNTEAFF,TGTGCCAGTAGTATAGGACAGATGAACACTGAAGCTTTCTTT,.,TRBV19,TRBJ1-1,.
CASSQGLGQGVAEQFF,TGCGCCAGCAGCCAAGGTTTAGGACAGGGAGTGGCCGAGCAGTTCTTC,TRBD1,TRBV4-1,TRBJ2-1,.
CASSVGASTDTQYF,TGTGCCAGCAGCGTTGGGGCTAGCACAGATACGCAGTATTTT,.,TRBV9,TRBJ2-3,few
CASSVRLGNSPLHF,TGTGCCAGCAGTGTAAGGCTGGGCAATTCACCCCTCCACTTT,.,TRBV6-4,TRBJ1-6,.
CASSQVQVVSYNEQFF,TGTGCCAGCAGCCAAGTACAAGTTGTATCCTACAATGAGCAGTTCTTC,.,TRBV3-1/TRBV3-2,TRBJ2-1,.
CAISEGGLYGYTF,TGTGCCATCAGTGAAGGGGGCCTATATGGCTACACCTTC,TRBD1,TRBV10-3,TRBJ1-2,once
CASSREAGDGYTF,TGCGCCAGCAGCCGGGAGGCAGGGGATGGCTACACCTTC,.,TRBV5-1,TRBJ1-2,.
CASSLDQGFTDTQYF,TGTGCCAGCAGCTTAGACCAGGGGTTCACAGATACGCAGTATTTT,.,TRBV11-2,TRBJ2-3,.
CASSSERNQPQHF,TGTGCCAGCAGCTCCGAGCGGAATCAGCCCCAGCATTTT,.,TRBV7-2,TRBJ1-5,.
CASSLQGMANEKLFF,TGTGCCAGCAGCCTACAGGGGATGGCTAATGAAAAACTGTTTTTT,TRBD1,TRBV7-2,TRBJ1-4,few
CASSSNRDTEAFF,TGTGCCAGCTCATCGAACAGGGACACTGAAGCTTTCTTT,.,TRBV18,TRBJ1-1,.
CASSSRTGMADTQYF,TGTGCCAGTAGTTCCCGGACAGGGATGGCAGATACGCAGTATTTT,TRBD1,TRBV19,TRBJ2-3,.
CASSLAYTSSAGRETQYF,TGTGCCAGCAGTTTAGCATATACAAGTTCGGCGGGAAGGGAGACCCAGTACTTC,.,TRBV28,TRBJ2-5,once
CASRLTSGPYSEQYF,TGTGCCAGCAGGCTCACTAGCGGGCCTTACAGCGAGCAGTACTTC,TRBD2,TRBV2,TRBJ2-7,few
CASSPGGERPYSNQPQHF,TGTGCCAGCAGCCCAGGCGGGGAGAGACCCTATAGCAATCAGCCCCAGCATTTT,.,TRBV3-1/TRBV3-2,TRBJ1-5,.
CASSEKGLRSYEQYF,TGTGCCAGCAGTGAAAAAGGACTTCGCTCCTACGAGCAGTACTTC,.,TRBV25-1,TRBJ2-7,.
CASSGQGNTEAFF,TGCGCCAGCTCAGGACAGGGAAACACTGAAGCTTTCTTT,TRBD1,TRBV5-1,TRBJ1-1,.
CASSLLRQGLGNEQFF,TGTGCCAGCAGCTTACTCCGACAGGGGCTAGGCAATGAGCAGTTCTTC,TRBD1,TRBV27,TRBJ2-1,.
CASSKPWDRGHEQYF,TGTGCCAGCAGTAAACCTTGGGACAGGGGACACGAGCAGTACTTC,TRBD1,TRBV6-5,TRBJ2-7,few
CASGRGKAQPQHF,TGTGCCTCGGGGAGGGGGAAGGCTCAGCCCCAGCATTTT,.,TRBV2,TRBJ1-5,.
CAWSRGHSTDTQYF,TGTGCCTGGAGTAGAGGACATAGCACAGATACGCAGTATTTT,.,TRBV30,TRBJ2-3,.
CASRALGGSGQPQHF,TGTGCCAGCAGAGCGCTGGGAGGGAGCGGTCAGCCCCAGCATTTT,.,TRBV27,TRBJ1-5,.
CASQQGLRHEQYF,TGTGCCAGTCAACAGGGACTACGACACGAGCAGTACTTC,.,TRBV6-5,TRBJ2-7,.
CASSHRGLYSYEQYF,TGTGCCAGCAGCCATCGAGGACTTTACTCCTACGAGCAGTACTTC,.,TRBV3-1/TRBV3-2,TRBJ2-7,once
CASSLVTGQGYQETQYF,TGCGCCAGCAGCTTGGTCACAGGCCAGGGGTACCAAGAGACCCAGTACTTC,.,TRBV5-1,TRBJ2-5,.
CASSFYGSSTQETQYF,TGTGCCAGCAGCTTTTATGGATCATCGACTCAAGAGACCCAGTACTTC,.,TRBV5-6,TRBJ2-5,.
CASSYTENTEAFF,TGTGCCAGCAGTTATACAGAGAACACTGAAGCTTTCTTT,.,TRBV6-5,TRBJ1-1,once
CASSRAGGTNTEAFF,TGTGCCAGCTCACGGGCTGGGGGGACGAACACTGAAGCTTTCTTT,.,TRBV18,TRBJ1-1,.
CASSLDRGRGDTQYF,TGTGCCAGCAGCTTAGACAGGGGTAGGGGAGATACGCAGTATTTT,TRBD1,TRBV7-9,TRBJ2-3,.
CASSLVGWDSPLHF,TGTGCCAGCAGCCTTGTGGGCTGGGATTCACCCCTCCACTTT,.,TRBV28,TRBJ1-6,.
CASSPTLDRTFYGYTF,TGTGCCAGCAGCCCAACTTTGGACAGAACCTTCTATGGCTACACCTTC,.,TRBV7-9,TRBJ1-2,.
CASSQKTGTSGYTF,TGTGCCAGTAGTCAGAAAACAGGGACCTCCGGCTACACCTTC,.,TRBV19,TRBJ1-2,.
CASSISSGSRNEQFF,TGTGCCAGTAGTATATCTAGCGGGAGTAGGAATGAGCAGTTCTTC,TRBD2,TRBV19,TRBJ2-1,.
CASRRQGGNQPQHF,TGTGCCAGCAGGAGACAGGGTGGCAATCAGCCCCAGCATTTT,TRBD1,TRBV6-5,TRBJ1-5,.
CASSLGAGSGELFF,TGCGCCAGCAGCTTGGGGGCAGGGTCCGGGGAGCTGTTTTTT,.,TRBV5-1,TRBJ2-2,.
CASTRSAGANVLTF,TGTGCCAGCACCCGGTCGGCTGGGGCCAACGTCCTGACTTTC,.,TRBV6-5,TRBJ2-6,.
CASSYWSSTGETQYF,TGTGCCAGCAGTTACTGGTCGAGCACGGGAGAGACCCAGTACTTC,.,TRBV6-5,TRBJ2-5,.
CASSSQVARAGNTIYF,TGTGCCAGCAGTAGCCAGGTCGCCAGGGCTGGAAACACCATATATTTT,.,TRBV28,TRBJ1-3,.
CASTAFAGQGAGGYTF,TGTGCCAGTACAGCCTTTGCGGGACAGGGGGCTGGAGGCTACACCTTC,TRBD1,TRBV19,TRBJ1-2,once
CASSQGTGVDEQFF,TGTGCCAGCAGCCAAGGGACAGGGGTCGATGAGCAGTTCTTC,TRBD1,TRBV3-1/TRBV3-2,TRBJ2-1,once
CASSYTGGRGSPLHF,TGTGCCAGCAGTTATACAGGGGGCAGAGGTTCACCCCTCCACTTT,TRBD1,TRBV28,TRBJ1-6,.
CASSWAGVGTGELFF,TGTGCCAGCAGCTGGGCGGGAGTCGGAACCGGGGAGCTGTTTTTT,TRBD2,TRBV11-2,TRBJ2-2,.
CASSQDRGENEQYF,TGTGCCAGCAGCCAGGACAGGGGGGAGAACGAGCAGTACTTC,TRBD1,TRBV27,TRBJ2-7,.
CASSFQGYNSPLHF,TGTGCCAGCAGCTTCCAGGGATATAATTCACCCCTCCACTTT,.,TRBV11-2,TRBJ1-6,.